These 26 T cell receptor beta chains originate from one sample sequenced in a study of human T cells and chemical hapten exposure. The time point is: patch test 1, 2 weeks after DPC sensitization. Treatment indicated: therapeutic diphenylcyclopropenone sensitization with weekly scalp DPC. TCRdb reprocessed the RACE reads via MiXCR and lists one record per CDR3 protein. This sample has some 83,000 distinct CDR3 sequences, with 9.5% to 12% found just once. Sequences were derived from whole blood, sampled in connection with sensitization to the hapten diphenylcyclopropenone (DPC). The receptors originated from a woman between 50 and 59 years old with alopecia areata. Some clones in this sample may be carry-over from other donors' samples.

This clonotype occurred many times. The CDR3 here is CASSPGSNTEAFF. CDR3 in DNA: TGTGCCAGCTCACCTGGATCGAACACTGAAGCTTTCTTT. The chain carries TRBV18 and TRBJ1-1; the D is unclear. This CDR3 comprises 13 residues. Trimming pared 3 bases from V and 1 base from J, leaving 6 bases between. CDR1 is KGHSH, CDR2 LQKENI, per germline. Full variable domain (missing parts from reference TRBV18 and TRBJ1-1): NAGVMQNPRHLVRRRGQEARLRCSPMKGHSHVYWYRQLPEEGLKFMVYLQKENIIDESGMPKERFSAEFPKEGPSILRIQQVVRGDSAAYFCASSPGSNTEAFFGQGTRLTVV.

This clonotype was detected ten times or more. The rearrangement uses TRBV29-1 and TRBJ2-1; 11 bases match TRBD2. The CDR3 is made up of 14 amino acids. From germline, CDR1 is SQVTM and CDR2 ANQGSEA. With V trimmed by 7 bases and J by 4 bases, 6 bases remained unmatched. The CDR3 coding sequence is TGCAGCGGAGAGACTAGCGGGATTTACAATGAGCAGTTCTTC. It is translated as CSGETSGIYNEQFF.

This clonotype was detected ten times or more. In DNA, the CDR3 is TGTGCCAGCAGGGAGTCGGCGAACTACGAGCAGTACTTC. Its protein product is CASRESANYEQYF. The rearrangement joins TRBV6-2 or TRBV6-3 to TRBJ2-7; D is undetermined. Germline values: CDR1 MNHEY, CDR2 SVGEGT. The CDR3 has 13 residues. V shed 6 bases and J shed 3 bases, with 12 bases lying between them.

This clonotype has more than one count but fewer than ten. The CDR3 sequence is CASSQRGVGEQYF. CDR3 in DNA: TGTGCCAGCAGCCAAAGGGGGGTCGGCGAGCAGTACTTC. This chain joins TRBV3-1 and TRBJ2-7; possibly TRBD1 or TRBD2 for D (6 bases each). There are 13 residues in the CDR3. Germline V gene sequence: CDR1 LGHDT, CDR2 YNNKEL (reference sequence). V lost 2 bases to trimming and J lost 6 bases, with 11 bases between them.

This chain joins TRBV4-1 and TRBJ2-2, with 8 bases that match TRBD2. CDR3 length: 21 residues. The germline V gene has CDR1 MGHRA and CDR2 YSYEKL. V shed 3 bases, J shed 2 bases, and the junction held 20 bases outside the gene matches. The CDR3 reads CASSHPGLSGSLLFNTGELFF. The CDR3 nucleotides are TGCGCCAGCAGCCACCCGGGGCTGAGCGGGAGCCTTTTATTTAACACCGGGGAGCTGTTTTTT.

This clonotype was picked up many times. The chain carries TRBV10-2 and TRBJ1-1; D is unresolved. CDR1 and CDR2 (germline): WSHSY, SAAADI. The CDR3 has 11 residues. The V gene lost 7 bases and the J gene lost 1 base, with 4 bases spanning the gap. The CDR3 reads CASTANTEAFF. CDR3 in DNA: TGCGCCAGCACAGCGAACACTGAAGCTTTCTTT.

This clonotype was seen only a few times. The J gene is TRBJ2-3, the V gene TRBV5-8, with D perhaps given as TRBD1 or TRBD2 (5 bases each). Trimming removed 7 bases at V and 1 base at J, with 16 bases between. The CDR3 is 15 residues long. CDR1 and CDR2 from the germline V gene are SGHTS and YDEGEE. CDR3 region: CASGELGPRTDTQYF. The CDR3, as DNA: TGTGCCAGCGGCGAACTGGGACCCCGCACAGATACGCAGTATTTT.

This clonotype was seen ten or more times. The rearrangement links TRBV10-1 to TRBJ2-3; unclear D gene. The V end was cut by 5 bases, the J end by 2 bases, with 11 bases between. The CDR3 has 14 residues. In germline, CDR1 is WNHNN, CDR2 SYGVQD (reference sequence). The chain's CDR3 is CASSTGETTDTQYF. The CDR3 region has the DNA TGCGCCAGCAGTACTGGCGAGACCACAGATACGCAGTATTTT.

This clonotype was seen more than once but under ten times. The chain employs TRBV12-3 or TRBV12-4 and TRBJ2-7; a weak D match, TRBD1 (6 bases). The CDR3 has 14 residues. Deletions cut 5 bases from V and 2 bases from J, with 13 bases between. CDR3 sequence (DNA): TGTGCCAGCAGTATCGGGACACGGACCTACGAGCAGTACTTC. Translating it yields CASSIGTRTYEQYF.

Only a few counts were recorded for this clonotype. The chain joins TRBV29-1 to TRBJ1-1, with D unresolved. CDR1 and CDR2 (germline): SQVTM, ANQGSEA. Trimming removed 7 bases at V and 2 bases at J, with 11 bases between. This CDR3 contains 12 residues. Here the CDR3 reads CSAPSGNTEAFF. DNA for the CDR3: TGCAGCGCCCCGAGCGGTAACACTGAAGCTTTCTTT.

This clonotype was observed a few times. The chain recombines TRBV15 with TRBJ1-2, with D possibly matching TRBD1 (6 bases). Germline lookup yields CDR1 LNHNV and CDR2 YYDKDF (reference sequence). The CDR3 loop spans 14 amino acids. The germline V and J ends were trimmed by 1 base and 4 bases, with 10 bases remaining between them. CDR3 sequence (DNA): TGTGCCACCAGCAGAGCTGACAGGCTCTATGGCTACACCTTC. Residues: CATSRADRLYGYTF.

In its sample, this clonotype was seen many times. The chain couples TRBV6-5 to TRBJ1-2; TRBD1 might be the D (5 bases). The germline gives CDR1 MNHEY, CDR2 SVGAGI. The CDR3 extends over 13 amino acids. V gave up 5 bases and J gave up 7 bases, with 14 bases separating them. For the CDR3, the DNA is TGTGCCAGCAGTGGACAAGTGAGGCTTGGCTACACCTTC. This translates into CASSGQVRLGYTF.

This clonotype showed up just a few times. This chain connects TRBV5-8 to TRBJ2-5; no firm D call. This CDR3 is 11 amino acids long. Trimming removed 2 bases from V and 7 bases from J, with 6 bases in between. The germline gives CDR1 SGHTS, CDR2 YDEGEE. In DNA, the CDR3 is TGTGCCAGCAGCTTCTATGGGACCCAGTACTTC. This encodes CASSFYGTQYF.

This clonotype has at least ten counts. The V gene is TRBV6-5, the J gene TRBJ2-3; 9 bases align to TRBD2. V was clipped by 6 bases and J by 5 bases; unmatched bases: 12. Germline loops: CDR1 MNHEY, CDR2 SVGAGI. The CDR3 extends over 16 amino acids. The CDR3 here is CASSRRGRGGIDTQYF. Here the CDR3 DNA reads TGTGCCAGCAGCCGAAGGGGGCGGGGGGGTATAGATACGCAGTATTTT.

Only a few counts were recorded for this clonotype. The CDR3 bases are TGTGCCAGCAGTCCCCCAGGGACCTATAATTCACCCCTCCACTTT. Translation gives CASSPPGTYNSPLHF. The chain combines TRBV2 with TRBJ1-6; maybe TRBD1 (5 bases). CDR3 length: 15 residues. V gave up 5 bases and J gave up 2 bases, with 10 bases separating them. Germline CDR1 is SNHLY and CDR2 is FYNNEI.

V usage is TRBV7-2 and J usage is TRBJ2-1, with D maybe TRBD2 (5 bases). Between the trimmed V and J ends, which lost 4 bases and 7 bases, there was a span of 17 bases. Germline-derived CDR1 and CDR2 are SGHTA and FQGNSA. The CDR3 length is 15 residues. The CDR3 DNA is TGTGCCAGCAGCTCACGGAGGTCCCGGGATAATGAGCAGTTCTTC. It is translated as CASSSRRSRDNEQFF.

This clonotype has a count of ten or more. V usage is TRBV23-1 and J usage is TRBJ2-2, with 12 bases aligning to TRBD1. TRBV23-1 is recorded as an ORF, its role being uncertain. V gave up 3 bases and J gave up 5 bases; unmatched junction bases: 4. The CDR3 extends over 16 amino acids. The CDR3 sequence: CASSHGTGGRTGELFF. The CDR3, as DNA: TGCGCCAGCAGTCATGGGACAGGGGGCAGGACCGGGGAGCTGTTTTTT.

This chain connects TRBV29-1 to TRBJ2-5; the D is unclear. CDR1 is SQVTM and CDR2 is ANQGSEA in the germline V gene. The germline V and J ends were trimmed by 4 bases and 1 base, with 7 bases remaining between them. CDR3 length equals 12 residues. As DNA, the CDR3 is TGCAGCGTTGCCGGCCCCCAAGAGACCCAGTACTTC. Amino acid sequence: CSVAGPQETQYF.

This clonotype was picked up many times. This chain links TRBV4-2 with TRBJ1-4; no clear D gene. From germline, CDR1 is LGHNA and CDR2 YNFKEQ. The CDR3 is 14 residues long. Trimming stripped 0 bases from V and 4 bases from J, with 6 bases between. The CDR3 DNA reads TGTGCCAGCAGCCAAGAGGGAATTAATGAAAAACTGTTTTTT. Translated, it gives CASSQEGINEKLFF.

CDR3 nucleotide sequence: TGCAGTGCTAGAGATGCAGGGACGCCTGAGCAGTTCTTC. Amino acid sequence: CSARDAGTPEQFF. This sequence joins TRBV20-1 and TRBJ2-1, with D perhaps given as TRBD1 or TRBD2 (5 bases each). The germline CDR1 and CDR2 sequences are DFQATT and SNEGSKA (reference sequence). There are 13 residues in the CDR3. Trimming stripped 0 bases from V and 9 bases from J, with 12 bases between.

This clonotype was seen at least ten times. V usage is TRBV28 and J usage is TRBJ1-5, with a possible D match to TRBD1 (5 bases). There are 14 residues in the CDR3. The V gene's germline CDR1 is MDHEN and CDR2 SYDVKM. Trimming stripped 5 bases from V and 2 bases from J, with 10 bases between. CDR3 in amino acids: CASSTREGNQPQHF. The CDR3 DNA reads TGTGCCAGCAGTACCAGGGAGGGCAATCAGCCCCAGCATTTT.

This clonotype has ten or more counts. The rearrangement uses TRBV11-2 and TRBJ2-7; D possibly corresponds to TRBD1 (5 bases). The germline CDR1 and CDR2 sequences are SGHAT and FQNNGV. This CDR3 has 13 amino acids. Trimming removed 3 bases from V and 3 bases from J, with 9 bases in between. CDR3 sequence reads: CASSFYRNYEQYF. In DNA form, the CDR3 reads TGTGCCAGCAGCTTTTACAGGAACTACGAGCAGTACTTC.

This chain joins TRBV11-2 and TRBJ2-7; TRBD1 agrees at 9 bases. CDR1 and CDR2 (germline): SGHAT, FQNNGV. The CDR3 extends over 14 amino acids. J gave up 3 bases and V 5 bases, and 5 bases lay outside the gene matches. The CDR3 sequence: CASSDQTGGYEQYF. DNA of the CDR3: TGTGCCAGCAGCGATCAGACAGGGGGCTACGAGCAGTACTTC.

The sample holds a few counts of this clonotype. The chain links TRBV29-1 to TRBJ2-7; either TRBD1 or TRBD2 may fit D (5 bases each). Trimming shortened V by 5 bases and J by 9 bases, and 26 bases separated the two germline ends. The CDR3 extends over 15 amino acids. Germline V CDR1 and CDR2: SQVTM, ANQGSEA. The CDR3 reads CSVSEGLRTSTGQYF. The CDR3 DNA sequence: TGCAGCGTTTCAGAGGGGCTAAGGACCTCTACGGGGCAGTACTTC.

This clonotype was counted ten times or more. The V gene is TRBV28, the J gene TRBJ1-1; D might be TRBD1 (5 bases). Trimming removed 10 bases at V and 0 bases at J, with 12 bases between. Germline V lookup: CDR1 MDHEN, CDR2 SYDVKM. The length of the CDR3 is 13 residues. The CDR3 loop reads CATHPGLNTEAFF. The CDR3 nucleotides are TGTGCCACCCACCCGGGACTGAACACTGAAGCTTTCTTT.

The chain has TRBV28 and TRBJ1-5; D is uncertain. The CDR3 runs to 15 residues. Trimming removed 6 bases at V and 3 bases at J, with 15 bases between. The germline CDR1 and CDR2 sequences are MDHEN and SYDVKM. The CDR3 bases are TGTGCCAGCAGCCCGATTGGTCCGCTCAATCAGCCCCAGCATTTT. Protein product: CASSPIGPLNQPQHF.